This entry concerns a single T cell receptor beta chain. Its antigen is not identified. The sample belongs to a study of OX40 agonist ivuxolimab in advanced cancers. If patients had autoimmune disease history or systemic immunosuppression, they were excluded. Study outcomes and limitations: Also showing low normalized T-cell clonal expansion were some of the nonresponders.

The protocol was immunoSEQ multiplex PCR, while the TCRdb copy is restricted to in-frame clones and leaves out a portion. The data contain 40,000 to 60,000 clones, 85% to 95% of them seen just once; the ten biggest clones take up around 24%. The specimen was CD4+ or CD8+ T cells sorted from blood, collected in a trial of the OX40 agonist ivuxolimab. This sequence was found in an adult with an advanced solid tumor such as melanoma, head and neck, liver or kidney cancer.

This CDR3 reads CASSLGTSGADTQYF. In nucleotides, the CDR3 is TGTGCCAGCAGCTTAGGGACTAGCGGAGCAGATACGCAGTATTTT. The chain carries TRBV13 and TRBJ2-3, with TRBD2 identical over 9 bases. V dropped 0 bases and J dropped 4; count of bases not matched to a gene: 2. From germline, CDR1 is PRHDT and CDR2 FYEKMQ (reference sequence). The CDR3 totals 15 residues.